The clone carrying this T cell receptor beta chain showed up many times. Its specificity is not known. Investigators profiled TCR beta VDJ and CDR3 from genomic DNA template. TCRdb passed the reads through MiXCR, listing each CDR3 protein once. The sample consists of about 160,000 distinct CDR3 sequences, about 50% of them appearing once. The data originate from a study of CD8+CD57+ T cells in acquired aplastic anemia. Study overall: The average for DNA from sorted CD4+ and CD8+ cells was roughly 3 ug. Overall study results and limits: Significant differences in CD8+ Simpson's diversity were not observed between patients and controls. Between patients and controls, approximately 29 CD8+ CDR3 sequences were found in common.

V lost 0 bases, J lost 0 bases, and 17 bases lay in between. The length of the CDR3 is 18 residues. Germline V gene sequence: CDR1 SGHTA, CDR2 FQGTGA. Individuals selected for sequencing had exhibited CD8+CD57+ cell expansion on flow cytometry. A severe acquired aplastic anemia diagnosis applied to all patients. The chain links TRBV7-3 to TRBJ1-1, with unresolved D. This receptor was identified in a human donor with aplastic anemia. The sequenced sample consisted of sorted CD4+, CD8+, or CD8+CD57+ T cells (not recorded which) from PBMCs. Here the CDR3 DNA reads TGTGCCAGCAGCTTAACGATGCCCCCGCAGGCTATGAACACTGAAGCTTTCTTT. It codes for CASSLTMPPQAMNTEAFF.